Shown below are 13 T cell receptor beta chains from a single sample sequenced in a study of blood T cells in healthy people across ages. Primed by a sample-barcoded 5' primer and a J-beta primer mix, a second PCR proceeded for about 7 to 12 cycles. TCRdb itself ran the 5' RACE reads through MiXCR, one entry per CDR3 protein. The table includes 850,000 or so distinct CDR3 sequences, more than 25% detected once. Specimen: blood. Receptors were obtained from a woman over 75 in good health.

A remark on this clonotype: Just one base apart from a much larger clone, this may be a read error. The CDR3 ends on some other residue instead of the conserved phenylalanine or tryptophan, so this is likely a read error. This sequence joins TRBV20-1 and TRBJ2-3, with 10 bases that match TRBD2. The CDR3 is 16 residues long. The V gene's germline CDR1 is DFQATT and CDR2 SNEGSKA (reference sequence). J gave up 3 bases and V 6 bases, and 12 bases lay outside the gene matches. This chain's CDR3 is CSATSRSGGATDTQYV. The CDR3, as DNA: TGCAGTGCCACGAGCAGGAGCGGGGGGGCAACAGATACGCAGTATGTT.

This clonotype was detected only once. CDR3 nucleotide sequence: TGTGCCAGCAGCGTAGCCTCGCGGGGGGGTTGGGGCTACAATGAGCAGTACTTC. Its protein is CASSVASRGGWGYNEQYF. The chain uses TRBV9 and TRBJ2-7; TRBD2 matches 9 bases. Germline-derived CDR1 and CDR2 are SGDLS and YYNGEE. The CDR3 consists of 18 residues. V shed 0 bases, J shed 7 bases, and the junction held 17 bases outside the gene matches. The variable domain in full, completed from reference TRBV9 and TRBJ2-7, reads DSGVTQTPKHLITATGQRVTLRCSPRSGDLSVYWYQQSLDQGLQFLIQYYNGEERAKGNILERFSAQQFPDLHSELNLSSLELGDSALYFCASSVASRGGWGYNEQYFGPGTRLTVT.

Many counts were recorded for this clonotype. The chain is built from TRBV20-1 and TRBJ2-3; D remains ambiguous. The CDR3 is 15 amino acids. V was trimmed by 1 base and J by 0 bases, leaving 11 bases between them. Germline V gene data show CDR1 as DFQATT and CDR2 as SNEGSKA (reference sequence). CDR3 sequence (DNA): TGCAGTGCTAGAGTCCCAGGCACGAGCACAGATACGCAGTATTTT. It encodes CSARVPGTSTDTQYF.

As to this clonotype: A much larger clone sits a single nucleotide away, making a read error possible. The rearrangement joins TRBV7-7 to TRBJ2-5, with D tentatively TRBD1 or TRBD2 (5 bases each). Germline V gene lookup returns CDR1 SSHAT and CDR2 FNYEAQ (reference sequence). The CDR3 runs 14 residues. The CDR3 DNA sequence: TGTGCTAGCAGCTGGGACCTTTGGCAAGAGACCCAGTACTTC. It yields the protein CASSWDLWQETQYF.

There are many counts of this clonotype. The chain uses TRBV6-6 and TRBJ2-5; no clear D. Trimming cost V 2 bases and J 4 bases, with 5 bases left between them. The germline V gene encodes CDR1 MNHNY and CDR2 SVGAGI (reference sequence). The CDR3 runs 12 residues. Here the CDR3 reads CASSYRSETQYF. The CDR3 nucleotides read TGTGCCAGCAGTTACAGGTCAGAGACCCAGTACTTC.

This chain's CDR3 is CSARANRIYGYTF. The CDR3, as DNA: TGCAGTGCTAGAGCTAACCGCATCTATGGCTACACCTTC. The chain is built from TRBV20-1 and TRBJ1-2; D not resolved. The germline gives CDR1 DFQATT, CDR2 SNEGSKA (reference sequence). V dropped 1 base and J dropped 4 bases, with 10 bases sitting between them. The CDR3 length is 13 residues.

There are many counts of this clonotype. The chain employs TRBV7-9 and TRBJ2-5; no reliable D call. Trimming took off 5 bases at V and 5 bases at J, with 9 bases between the two ends. Germline V gene data show CDR1 as SEHNR and CDR2 as FQNEAQ (reference sequence). CDR3 length equals 12 residues. The CDR3: CASSPPLETQYF. The CDR3 DNA is TGTGCCAGCAGCCCCCCCCTTGAGACCCAGTACTTC.

This clonotype has at least ten counts. The CDR3 DNA reads TGTGCCAGCAGTTTAGAATTTTCCCGCGCCAATGAGCAGTTCTTC. It yields the protein CASSLEFSRANEQFF. This chain links TRBV27 with TRBJ2-1; D gene uncertain. Trimming cost V 2 bases and J 6 bases, with 14 bases left between them. The CDR3 contains 15 residues. CDR1 and CDR2 (germline): MNHEY, SMNVEV (reference sequence).

For this clonotype: Since a much larger clone is just one base distant, this may be a read error. J is TRBJ2-1 and V is TRBV25-1; maybe TRBD2 (6 bases). V was shortened by 4 bases and J by 5 bases, with 12 bases between the two germline ends. The CDR3 is made up of 14 amino acids. Looked up from germline, CDR1 is MGHDK and CDR2 is SYGVNS. This CDR3 reads CASSGWGGNNEQFF. For the CDR3, the DNA is TGTGCCAGCAGTGGGTGGGGCGGGAACAATGAGCAGTTCTTC.

In this sample, this clonotype turned up many times. The V and J genes are TRBV6-6 and TRBJ2-7, with 8 bases matching TRBD2. This CDR3 is 15 amino acids long. V shed 2 bases and J 2 bases; nucleotides not matched to a gene: 5. The V gene's germline CDR1 is MNHNY and CDR2 SVGAGI (reference sequence). This chain's CDR3 is CASSYNSGGAYEQYF. The CDR3 DNA reads TGTGCCAGCAGTTACAACAGCGGGGGAGCCTACGAGCAGTACTTC.

This clonotype has a count of ten or more. This chain joins TRBV6-2 or TRBV6-3 and TRBJ1-2; 8 bases map to TRBD1. The CDR3 covers 14 residues. The trim removed 6 bases at V and 0 bases at J, leaving 3 bases unmatched. The germline V gene has CDR1 MNHEY and CDR2 SVGEGT. CDR3 amino acids: CASSRQGSNYGYTF. The CDR3 nucleotides are TGTGCCAGCAGCCGACAGGGGTCTAACTATGGCTACACCTTC.

The table lists this clonotype with a few counts. This could be a read error, since a much larger clone is one nucleotide away. This chain links TRBV4-3 with TRBJ2-7, with 9 nucleotides matching TRBD2. Trimming removed 2 bases from V and 5 bases from J; junction bases left unmatched: 10. This CDR3 contains 16 residues. Germline CDR1 and CDR2: LGHNA and YSLEER. The CDR3 DNA follows: TGCGCCAGCAGCCAAAGACTAGCGGCCCCCTGCGACGAGCAGTACTTC. It encodes CASSQRLAAPCDEQYF.

The sample holds a few counts of this clonotype. The gene calls are TRBV6-5 and TRBJ1-1, with D tentatively TRBD1 (6 bases). This CDR3 region has 18 residues. The germline V gene has CDR1 MNHEY and CDR2 SVGAGI. V was shortened by 2 bases and J by 1 base, with 20 bases between the two germline ends. CDR3 residues: CASSYARGRQPRNTEAFF. CDR3 sequence (DNA): TGTGCCAGCAGTTACGCGAGGGGGAGGCAGCCAAGGAACACTGAAGCTTTCTTT.